These T cell receptor beta chains were read from a single sample in a study of blood T cell repertoires in COVID-19. Profiling relied on immunoSEQ multiplex PCR, and the TCRdb table lists in-frame clones only, not all of them. The sample lists some 230,000 clones; around 83% were seen once. The sample was peripheral blood. The receptors here all came from a man aged 50-59 years who had recovered from COVID-19. CDR3s include the opening cysteine and the closing phenylalanine or tryptophan. A D gene is named only where the DNA matches it firmly. Rows give clone size only sometimes, using once, few, many, or a class for an expanded clone.

>NA|TRBV3-1/TRBV3-2|TRBD1|TRBJ2-7
TGTGCCAGCAGCAACAGGGGCTCCTACGAGCAGTACTTC
CASSNRGSYEQYF
>NA|TRBV7-9|TRBD1|TRBJ2-7
TGTGCCAGCAGCTTAGCGTGGGGACAGTCTTCCTACGAGCAGTACTTC
CASSLAWGQSSYEQYF
>many|TRBV28|TRBD2|TRBJ2-1
TGTGCCAGCAGTTTATTCGTTTTTACTAGCGGGAGAAATGAGCAGTTCTTC
CASSLFVFTSGRNEQFF
>NA|TRBV25-1|TRBD1|TRBJ1-1
TGTGCCAGCCTTTCCCGGGACAGATTTCGAATGAACACTGAAGCTTTCTTT
CASLSRDRFRMNTEAFF
>NA|TRBV30|TRBD1|TRBJ2-7
TGTGCCTGGAGCCTGGACAGGGGGTCCTACGAGCAGTACTTC
CAWSLDRGSYEQYF
>NA|TRBV24-1|TRBD2|TRBJ2-1
TGTGCCACCAGTGATTTGGGGGGGACTAGCGGGAGCCATGAGCAGTTCTTC
CATSDLGGTSGSHEQFF
>many|TRBV30|TRBD2|TRBJ2-7
TGTGCCTGGAGTCCCCCCCCACGACTAGCAGTTACGTACGAGCAGTACTTC
CAWSPPPRLAVTYEQYF
>NA|TRBV2|NA|TRBJ1-2
TGTGCCAGCAATCAAGGACAGCCGGTGGCCGGCTATGGCTACACCTTC
CASNQGQPVAGYGYTF
>NA|TRBV5-1|NA|TRBJ2-5
TGCGCCAGCAGCGCCGGGAGCGAAGAGACCCAGTACTTC
CASSAGSEETQYF
>once|TRBV5-5|TRBD1|TRBJ2-2
TGTGCCAGCAGCGGACAGGGGGCGAAGCCCGGGGAGCTGTTTTTT
CASSGQGAKPGELFF
>once|TRBV19|NA|TRBJ1-2
TGTGCCAGTAGTATAGGAGGGGGACGTGACTATGGCTACACCTTC
CASSIGGGRDYGYTF
>NA|TRBV29-1|NA|TRBJ2-5
TGCAGCGTCGACGGCTGGGCGGAGGACGAAGAGACCCAGTACTTC
CSVDGWAEDEETQYF
>NA|TRBV7-9|NA|TRBJ2-7
TGTGCCAGCAGCTTACCTGACAGCTACGAGCAGTACTTC
CASSLPDSYEQYF
>NA|TRBV5-4|NA|TRBJ2-1
TGTGCCAGCAGCTTTGGGGGGTTTGAGCAGTTCTTC
CASSFGGFEQFF
>NA|TRBV18|NA|TRBJ1-4
TGTGCCAGCTCACCACCGCAGCGTGAAAAACTGTTTTTT
CASSPPQREKLFF
>NA|TRBV27|TRBD2|TRBJ2-2
TGTGCCAGCAGTTTATTAGCGGGAGTGATTGCCGGGGAGCTGTTTTTT
CASSLLAGVIAGELFF
>NA|TRBV11-3|NA|TRBJ2-7
TGTGCCAGCAGCTTAGATGGGGCTAGCTACGAGCAGTACTTC
CASSLDGASYEQYF
>NA|TRBV12-3/TRBV12-4|NA|TRBJ2-4
TGTGCCAGCAAAAGCCAAAACATTCAGTACTTC
CASKSQNIQYF
>once|TRBV12-2|NA|TRBJ2-1
TGTGCAAGTCGCTACGGGAACCTCGGCTCCTACAATGAGCAGTTCTTC
CASRYGNLGSYNEQFF
>NA|TRBV7-2|TRBD2|TRBJ2-7
TGTGCCAGCAGCTTAGGGGGGACTAGCGGGAGGGCGTACGAGCAGTACTTC
CASSLGGTSGRAYEQYF
>NA|TRBV7-2|TRBD2|TRBJ2-7
TGTGCCAGCAGCTTAGTTCCTAGCGGAGGGTACGAGCAGTACTTC
CASSLVPSGGYEQYF
>NA|TRBV28|NA|TRBJ2-6
TGTGCCAGCAGTTTACCGGGGAAGTCTGGGGCCAACGTCCTGACTTTC
CASSLPGKSGANVLTF
>once|TRBV2|NA|TRBJ1-4
TGTGCCAGCAGGACACAGGGTAGGAATGAAAAACTGTTTTTT
CASRTQGRNEKLFF
>NA|TRBV28|TRBD2|TRBJ2-7
TGTGCCAGCAGTCCCGCCGGACTAGCGGGAGGGAGAGGTTTAAAATACGAGCAGTACTTC
CASSPAGLAGGRGLKYEQYF
>NA|TRBV6-5|TRBD1|TRBJ2-2
TGTGCCAGCAGTTTAAGGGACAGACGACCACCGGGGCAGCTGTTTTTT
CASSLRDRRPPGQLFF
>many|TRBV15|TRBD1|TRBJ2-5
TGTGCCACCAGCAGACCAGGACAGGGTCAAGAGACCCAGTACTTC
CATSRPGQGQETQYF
>NA|TRBV28|NA|TRBJ1-6
TGTGCCAGCAGAGGGGGAAGCTCCTATAATTCACCCCTCCACTTT
CASRGGSSYNSPLHF
>once|TRBV4-1|NA|TRBJ1-4
TGCGCCAGCAGCCAGCTAGAATTTGCAACTAATGAAAAACTGTTTTTT
CASSQLEFATNEKLFF
>NA|TRBV30|NA|TRBJ1-5
TGTGCCTGGAGTCGCAGCGATAATCAGCCCCAGCATTTT
CAWSRSDNQPQHF
>NA|TRBV28|NA|TRBJ1-5
TGTGCCAGCAACCGGGAGGCAAATCAGCCCCAGCATTTT
CASNREANQPQHF
>few|TRBV19|TRBD1|TRBJ1-1
TGTGCCAGTAGTATCCCCCCCCGACAGGGGTGGACTGAAGCTTTCTTT
CASSIPPRQGWTEAFF
>NA|TRBV2|TRBD1|TRBJ2-3
TGTGCCAGCAGTGCAGGGGGTGGTACAGATACGCAGTATTTT
CASSAGGGTDTQYF
>NA|TRBV9|NA|TRBJ2-2
TGTGCCAGCAGGACGGAGACGGTATCCACCGGGGAGCTGTTTTTT
CASRTETVSTGELFF
>NA|TRBV28|NA|TRBJ2-7
TGTGCCAGTTCCCAGGCCCGCCAGGGGGGAAGGGAGCAGTACTTC
CASSQARQGGREQYF
>NA|TRBV14|NA|TRBJ2-7
TGTGCCAGCAGCGCCCGGGGTTACGAGCAGTACTTC
CASSARGYEQYF
>NA|TRBV28|NA|TRBJ1-2
TGTGCCAGCGTCCCTGGGGGGGCCCGGACCTATGGCTACACCTTC
CASVPGGARTYGYTF
>NA|TRBV28|TRBD1|TRBJ2-1
TGTGCCAGCAGGCCGGACAGGGGTTTTGTGCGCTACAATGAGCAGTTCTTC
CASRPDRGFVRYNEQFF
>NA|TRBV27|TRBD1|TRBJ1-5
TGTGCCAGCAGGCCGGGACAGGGGGGAATATATAGCAATCAGCCCCAGCATTTT
CASRPGQGGIYSNQPQHF
>NA|TRBV7-2|NA|TRBJ2-2
TGTGCCAGCCAAACAGGGTATAACACCGGGGAGCTGTTTTTT
CASQTGYNTGELFF
>once|TRBV6-5|NA|TRBJ2-1
TGTGCCAGCAGTTACGCGAGTACTCCCCACAATGAGCAGTTCTTC
CASSYASTPHNEQFF
>NA|TRBV2|TRBD1|TRBJ2-4
TGTGCCAGCAGTGCTGACAGGGGGGGAAACATTCAGTACTTC
CASSADRGGNIQYF
>NA|TRBV3-1/TRBV3-2|NA|TRBJ2-7
TGTGCCAGCAGCCAAGCTAGGGACACCTACGAGCAGTACTTC
CASSQARDTYEQYF